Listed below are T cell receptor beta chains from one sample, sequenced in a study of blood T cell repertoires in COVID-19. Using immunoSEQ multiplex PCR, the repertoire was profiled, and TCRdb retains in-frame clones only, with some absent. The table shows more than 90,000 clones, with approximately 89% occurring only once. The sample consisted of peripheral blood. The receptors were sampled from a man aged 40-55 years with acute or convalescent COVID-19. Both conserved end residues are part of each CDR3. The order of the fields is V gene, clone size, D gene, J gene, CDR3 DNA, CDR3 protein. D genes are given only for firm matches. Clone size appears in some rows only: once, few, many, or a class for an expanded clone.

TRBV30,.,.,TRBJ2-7,TGTGCCTGCCGACCGACAGGCGACGAGCAGTACTTC,CACRPTGDEQYF
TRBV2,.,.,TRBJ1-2,TGTGCCAGTTGTTTACAGGCTCCGTGTGTTGGCTACACCTTC,CASCLQAPCVGYTF
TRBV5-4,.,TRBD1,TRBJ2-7,TGTGCCAGCAGCCCACAGGGGGGCTTTTGGTACTTC,CASSPQGGFWYF
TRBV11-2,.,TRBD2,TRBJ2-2,TGTGCCAGCAGCTTTAGGGCCGGGACTAGCAACACTCACGGGGAGCTGTTTTTT,CASSFRAGTSNTHGELFF
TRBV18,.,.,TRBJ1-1,TGTGCCAGCTCCCTTGACAGCTTCACTGAAGCTTTCTTT,CASSLDSFTEAFF
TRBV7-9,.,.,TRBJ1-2,TGTGCCAGCAGCCCCCCTGGTAGGGGTGAGGATGGCTACACCTTC,CASSPPGRGEDGYTF
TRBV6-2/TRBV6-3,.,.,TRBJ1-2,TGTGCCAGCAGTTCCCCAAGGACAACCCGAACCAACTATGGCTACACCTTC,CASSSPRTTRTNYGYTF
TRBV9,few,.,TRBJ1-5,TGTGCCAGCAGCGTATCAGAGGGAAAGCCCCAGCATTTT,CASSVSEGKPQHF
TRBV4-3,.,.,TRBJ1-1,TGCGCCAGCAGCCAAGTGGCAGCGGGGCAAGCTTTCTTT,CASSQVAAGQAFF
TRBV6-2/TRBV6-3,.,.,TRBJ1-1,TGTGCCAGCAGTCCAACAGGCGGGGCTCGAGCTTTCTTT,CASSPTGGARAFF
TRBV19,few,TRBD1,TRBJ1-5,TGTGCCAGTAGTTGGACAGGGTCTCAGCCCCAGCATTTT,CASSWTGSQPQHF
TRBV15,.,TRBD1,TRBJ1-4,TGTGCCACCAGCAGAGAGGGACAGGGGAATGAAAAACTGTTTTTT,CATSREGQGNEKLFF
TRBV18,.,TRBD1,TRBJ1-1,TGTGCCAGCTCACTTGGGACAGGCGTGAACACTGAAGCTTTCTTT,CASSLGTGVNTEAFF
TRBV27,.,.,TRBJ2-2,TGTGCCAGCAGTCTTCGACAGTGGGGAACCGGGGAGCTGTTTTTT,CASSLRQWGTGELFF
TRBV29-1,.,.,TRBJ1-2,TGCAGCGTTGAGGCAGACTATGGCTACACCTTC,CSVEADYGYTF
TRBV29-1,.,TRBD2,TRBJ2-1,TGCAGCGTTGTTCGGTGGCGGGGGGAGGAGCAGTTCTTC,CSVVRWRGEEQFF
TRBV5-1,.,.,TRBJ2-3,TGCGCCAGCAGCTCAGCTAGTACAGATACGCAGTATTTT,CASSSASTDTQYF
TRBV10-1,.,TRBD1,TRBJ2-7,TGCGCCAGCAGTGAAGAGGGGGCGATTCGCATTGACGAGCAGTACTTC,CASSEEGAIRIDEQYF
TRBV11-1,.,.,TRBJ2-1,TGTGCCAGCAGCACTAACAGGGAGAGGCAGTTCTTC,CASSTNRERQFF
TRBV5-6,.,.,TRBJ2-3,TGTGCCAGCAGCGGGAGGGGGTTTGAAGATACGCAGTATTTT,CASSGRGFEDTQYF
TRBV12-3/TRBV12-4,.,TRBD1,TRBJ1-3,TGTGCCAGCAGCCACAGGGGCAACACCATATATTTT,CASSHRGNTIYF
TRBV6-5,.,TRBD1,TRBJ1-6,TGTGCCAGCAGTTACGGCAGGGGGGATTCACCCCTCCACTTT,CASSYGRGDSPLHF
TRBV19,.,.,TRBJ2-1,TGTGCCAGTAGTATAGAACCTAAAGGGGATTCAGAGCAGTTCTTC,CASSIEPKGDSEQFF
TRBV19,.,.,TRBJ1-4,TGTGCCAGTATGGCGACAGCAGCTAATGAAAAACTGTTTTTT,CASMATAANEKLFF
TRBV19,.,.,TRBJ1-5,TGTGCCAGTAGTACCTCCCCCCGGATAACAGGTAGCAATCAGCCCCAGCATTTT,CASSTSPRITGSNQPQHF
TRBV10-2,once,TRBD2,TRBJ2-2,TGCGCCAGCAGTGGGGTAGCGGGAGGTACCGGGGAGCTGTTTTTT,CASSGVAGGTGELFF
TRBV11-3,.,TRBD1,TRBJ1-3,TGTGCCAGCAGCCCCGGGACAGGGCTTGGAAACACCATATATTTT,CASSPGTGLGNTIYF
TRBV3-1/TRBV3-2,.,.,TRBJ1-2,TGTGCCAGCAGCTCACCCGGAGAGGCCCGGTATGGCTACACCTTC,CASSSPGEARYGYTF
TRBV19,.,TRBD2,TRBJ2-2,TGTGCCAGTAGTATCCCACATACCCGAGCGGGGTACGCGAACACCGGGGAGCTGTTTTTT,CASSIPHTRAGYANTGELFF
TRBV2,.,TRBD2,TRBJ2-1,TGTGCCAGCAGTGATAGACGGGGGGCCTACAATGAGCAGTTCTTC,CASSDRRGAYNEQFF
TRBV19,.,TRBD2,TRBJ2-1,TGTGCCAGTAGTATAGAGGCTAGCGGAGGATACAATGAGCAGTTCTTC,CASSIEASGGYNEQFF
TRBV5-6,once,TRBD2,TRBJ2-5,TGTGCCAGCAGCCAGACCGGGACTAGCGGACAAGAGACCCAGTACTTC,CASSQTGTSGQETQYF
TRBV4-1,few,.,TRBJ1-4,TGCGCCAGCAGCTCTCCGGGGATTTCAGATAATGAAAAACTGTTTTTT,CASSSPGISDNEKLFF
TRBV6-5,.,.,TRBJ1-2,TGTGCCAGCAGCCGGGGGGTTGAGAGCTATGGCTACACCTTC,CASSRGVESYGYTF
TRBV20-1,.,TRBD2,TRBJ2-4,TGCAGTGCTAGTTCGGGTAGCGGGAAAGACATTCAGTACTTC,CSASSGSGKDIQYF
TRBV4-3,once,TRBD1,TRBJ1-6,TGCGCCAGCAGCCCTAAACGCCCGGGACAGGGCAATTCACCCCTCCACTTT,CASSPKRPGQGNSPLHF
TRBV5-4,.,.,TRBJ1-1,TGTGCCAGCAGCTTCGGCCAGGTTAACACTGAAGCTTTCTTT,CASSFGQVNTEAFF
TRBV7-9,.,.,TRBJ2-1,TGTGCCAGCAGCCACGGACTTGGCACGTACAATGAGCAGTTCTTC,CASSHGLGTYNEQFF
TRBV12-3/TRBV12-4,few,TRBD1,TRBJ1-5,TGTGCCAGCAGCCAGACAGGGTATCAGCCCCAGCATTTT,CASSQTGYQPQHF
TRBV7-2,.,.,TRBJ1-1,TGTGCCAGCAGCTTAGGCAGGAACACTGAAGCTTTCTTT,CASSLGRNTEAFF
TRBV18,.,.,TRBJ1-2,TGTGCCAGCTCACCGGACAGCGTGGAAGGCTACACCTTC,CASSPDSVEGYTF
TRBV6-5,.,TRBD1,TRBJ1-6,TGTGCCAGCAGTTTCAGGGGGGAGGATTCACCCCTCCACTTT,CASSFRGEDSPLHF